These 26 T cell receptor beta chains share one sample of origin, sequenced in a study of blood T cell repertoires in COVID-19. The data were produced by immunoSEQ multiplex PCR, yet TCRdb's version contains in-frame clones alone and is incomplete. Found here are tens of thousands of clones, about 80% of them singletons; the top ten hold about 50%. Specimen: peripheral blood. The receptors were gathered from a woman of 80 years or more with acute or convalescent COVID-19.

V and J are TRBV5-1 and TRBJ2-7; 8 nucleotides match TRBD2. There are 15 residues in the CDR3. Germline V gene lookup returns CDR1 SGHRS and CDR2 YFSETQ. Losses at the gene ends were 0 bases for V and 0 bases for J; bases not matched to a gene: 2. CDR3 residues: CASSLALAGSYEQYF. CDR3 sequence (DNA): TGCGCCAGCAGCTTGGCCCTAGCGGGCTCCTACGAGCAGTACTTC.

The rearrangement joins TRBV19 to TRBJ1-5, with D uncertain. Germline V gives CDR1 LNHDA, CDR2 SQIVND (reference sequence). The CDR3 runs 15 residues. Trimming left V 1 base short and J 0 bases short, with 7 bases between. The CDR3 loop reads CASSIVTYSNQPQHF. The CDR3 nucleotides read TGTGCCAGTAGTATAGTCACCTATAGCAATCAGCCCCAGCATTTT. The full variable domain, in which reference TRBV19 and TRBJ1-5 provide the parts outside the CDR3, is DGGITQSPKYLFRKEGQNVTLSCEQNLNHDAMYWYRQDPGQGLRLIYYSQIVNDFQKGDIAEGYSVSREKKESFPLTVTSAQKNPTAFYLCASSIVTYSNQPQHFGDGTRLSIL.

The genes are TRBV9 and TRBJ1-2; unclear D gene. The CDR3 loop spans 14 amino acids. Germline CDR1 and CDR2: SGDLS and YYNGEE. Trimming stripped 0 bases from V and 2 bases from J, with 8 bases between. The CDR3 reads CASSVAPGNYGYTF. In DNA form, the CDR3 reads TGTGCCAGCAGCGTAGCCCCAGGAAACTATGGCTACACCTTC. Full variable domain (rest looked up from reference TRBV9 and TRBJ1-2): DSGVTQTPKHLITATGQRVTLRCSPRSGDLSVYWYQQSLDQGLQFLIQYYNGEERAKGNILERFSAQQFPDLHSELNLSSLELGDSALYFCASSVAPGNYGYTFGSGTRLTVV.

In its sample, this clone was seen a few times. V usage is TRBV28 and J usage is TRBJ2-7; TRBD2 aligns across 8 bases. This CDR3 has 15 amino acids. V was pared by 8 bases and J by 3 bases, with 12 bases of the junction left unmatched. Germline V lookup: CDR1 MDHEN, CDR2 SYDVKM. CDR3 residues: CASRTLSGKGYEQYF. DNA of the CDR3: TGTGCCAGCCGTACCCTTAGCGGGAAGGGCTACGAGCAGTACTTC.

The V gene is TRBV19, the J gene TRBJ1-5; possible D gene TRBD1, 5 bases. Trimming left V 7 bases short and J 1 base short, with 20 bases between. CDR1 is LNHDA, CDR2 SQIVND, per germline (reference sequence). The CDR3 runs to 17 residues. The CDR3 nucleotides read TGTGCCAGTAAAGGATCCTTACTGCGGGGGAGCAATCAGCCCCAGCATTTT. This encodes CASKGSLLRGSNQPQHF.

The chain's CDR3 is CASSEALLSPPPNYGYTF. As DNA, the CDR3 is TGTGCCAGCAGTGAAGCGCTTCTGAGTCCTCCCCCCAACTATGGCTACACCTTC. The V gene is TRBV2, the J gene TRBJ1-2; D gene ambiguous. CDR3 length equals 18 residues. Deletions cut 0 bases from V and 2 bases from J, with 19 bases between. CDR1 and CDR2 (germline): SNHLY, FYNNEI.

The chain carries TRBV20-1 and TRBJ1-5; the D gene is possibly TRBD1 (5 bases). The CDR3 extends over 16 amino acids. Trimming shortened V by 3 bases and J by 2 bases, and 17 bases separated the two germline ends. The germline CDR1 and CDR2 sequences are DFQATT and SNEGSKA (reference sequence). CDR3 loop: CSASRAGPLGNQPQHF. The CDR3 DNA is TGCAGTGCTAGTCGCGCGGGGCCGCTGGGCAATCAGCCCCAGCATTTT.

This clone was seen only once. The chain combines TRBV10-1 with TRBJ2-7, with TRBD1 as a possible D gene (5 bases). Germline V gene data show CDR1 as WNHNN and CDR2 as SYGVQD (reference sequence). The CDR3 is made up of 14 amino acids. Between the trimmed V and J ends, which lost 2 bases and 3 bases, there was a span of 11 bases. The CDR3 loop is CASSEGRVRYEQYF. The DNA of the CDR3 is TGCGCCAGCAGTGAGGGCAGGGTCCGCTACGAGCAGTACTTC.

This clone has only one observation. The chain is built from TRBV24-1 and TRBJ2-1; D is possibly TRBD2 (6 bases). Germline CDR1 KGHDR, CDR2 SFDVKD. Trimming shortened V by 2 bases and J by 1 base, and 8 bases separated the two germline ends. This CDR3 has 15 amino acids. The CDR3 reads CATSDSGVSYNEQFF. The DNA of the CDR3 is TGTGCCACCAGTGATTCGGGAGTTTCCTACAATGAGCAGTTCTTC.

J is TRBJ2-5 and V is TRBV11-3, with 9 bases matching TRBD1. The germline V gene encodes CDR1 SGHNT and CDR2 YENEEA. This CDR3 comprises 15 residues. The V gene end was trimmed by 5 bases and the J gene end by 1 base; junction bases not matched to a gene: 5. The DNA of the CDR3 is TGTGCCAGCAGCCCACAGGGGGCCGGCCAAGAGACCCAGTACTTC. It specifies CASSPQGAGQETQYF.

The CDR3 protein is CASSRQGTGELFF. The CDR3 DNA is TGTGCCAGCAGCCGACAGGGGACCGGGGAGCTGTTTTTT. The rearrangement joins TRBV28 to TRBJ2-2; 8 nucleotides line up with TRBD1. The V segment lost 6 bases and the J segment 5 bases; nucleotides outside the gene matches: 2. The CDR3 is 13 amino acids. The germline V gene encodes CDR1 MDHEN and CDR2 SYDVKM.

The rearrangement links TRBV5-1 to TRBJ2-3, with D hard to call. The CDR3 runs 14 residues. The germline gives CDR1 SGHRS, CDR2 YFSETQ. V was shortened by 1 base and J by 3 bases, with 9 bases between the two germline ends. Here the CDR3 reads CASSLSPGTDTQYF. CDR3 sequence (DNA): TGCGCCAGCAGCTTGAGCCCCGGGACAGATACGCAGTATTTT. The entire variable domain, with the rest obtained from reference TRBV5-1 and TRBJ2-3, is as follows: KAGVTQTPRYLIKTRGQQVTLSCSPISGHRSVSWYQQTPGQGLQFLFEYFSETQRNKGNFPGRFSGRQFSNSRSEMNVSTLELGDSALYLCASSLSPGTDTQYFGPGTRLTVL.

CDR3 residues: CASSESENTEAFF. The CDR3 region has the DNA TGTGCCAGCAGTGAATCAGAGAACACTGAAGCTTTCTTT. V is TRBV9 and J is TRBJ1-1; D is ambiguous. The CDR3 length is 13 residues. Germline-derived CDR1 and CDR2 are SGDLS and YYNGEE. Trimming took off 5 bases at V and 1 base at J, with 9 bases between the two ends.

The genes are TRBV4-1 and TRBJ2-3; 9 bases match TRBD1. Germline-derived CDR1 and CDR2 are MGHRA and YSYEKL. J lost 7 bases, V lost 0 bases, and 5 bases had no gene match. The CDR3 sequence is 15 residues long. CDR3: CASSQEETGGYTQYF. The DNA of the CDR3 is TGCGCCAGCAGCCAAGAGGAGACAGGGGGTTATACGCAGTATTTT.

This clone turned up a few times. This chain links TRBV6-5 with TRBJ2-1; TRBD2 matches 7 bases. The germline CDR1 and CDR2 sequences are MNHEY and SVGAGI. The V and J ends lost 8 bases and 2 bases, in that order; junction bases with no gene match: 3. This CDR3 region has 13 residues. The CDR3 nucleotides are TGTGCCAGCGGGCGGGGGACCTACAATGAGCAGTTCTTC. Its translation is CASGRGTYNEQFF.

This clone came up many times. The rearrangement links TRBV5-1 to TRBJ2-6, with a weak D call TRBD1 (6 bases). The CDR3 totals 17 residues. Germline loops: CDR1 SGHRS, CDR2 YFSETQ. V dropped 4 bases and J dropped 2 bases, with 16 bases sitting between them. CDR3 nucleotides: TGCGCCAGCAGCCTGGGCCACAGGGATCCTGGGGCCAACGTCCTGACTTTC. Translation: CASSLGHRDPGANVLTF. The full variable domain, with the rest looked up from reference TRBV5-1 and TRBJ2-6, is KAGVTQTPRYLIKTRGQQVTLSCSPISGHRSVSWYQQTPGQGLQFLFEYFSETQRNKGNFPGRFSGRQFSNSRSEMNVSTLELGDSALYLCASSLGHRDPGANVLTFGAGSRLTVL.

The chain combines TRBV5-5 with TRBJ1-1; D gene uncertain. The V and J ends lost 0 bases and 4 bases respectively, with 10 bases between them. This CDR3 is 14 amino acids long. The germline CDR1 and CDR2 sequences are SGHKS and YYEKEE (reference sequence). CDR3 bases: TGTGCCAGCAGCTTGGTGGCGGGTCCCACTGAAGCTTTCTTT. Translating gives CASSLVAGPTEAFF.

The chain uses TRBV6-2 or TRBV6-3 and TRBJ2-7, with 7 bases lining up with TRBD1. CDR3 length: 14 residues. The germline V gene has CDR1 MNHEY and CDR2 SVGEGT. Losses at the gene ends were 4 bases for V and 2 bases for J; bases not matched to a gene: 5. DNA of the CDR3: TGTGCCAGCAGTTCGACAGGGATGCCCTACGAGCAGTACTTC. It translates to CASSSTGMPYEQYF.

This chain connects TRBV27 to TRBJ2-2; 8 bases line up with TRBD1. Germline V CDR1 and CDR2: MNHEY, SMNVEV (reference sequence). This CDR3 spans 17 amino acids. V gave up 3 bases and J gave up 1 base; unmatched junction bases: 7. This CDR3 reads CASSLSPGQVNTGELFF. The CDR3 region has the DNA TGTGCCAGCAGTTTGTCACCGGGACAGGTGAACACCGGGGAGCTGTTTTTT.

The CDR3 is CASSLQARNTGELFF. CDR3 nucleotide sequence: TGTGCCAGCAGCTTACAGGCCCGGAACACCGGGGAGCTGTTTTTT. This rearrangement joins TRBV7-3 to TRBJ2-2; unclear D gene. Germline V CDR1 and CDR2: SGHTA, FQGTGA. Trimming stripped 2 bases from V and 1 base from J, with 8 bases between. The CDR3 consists of 15 residues.

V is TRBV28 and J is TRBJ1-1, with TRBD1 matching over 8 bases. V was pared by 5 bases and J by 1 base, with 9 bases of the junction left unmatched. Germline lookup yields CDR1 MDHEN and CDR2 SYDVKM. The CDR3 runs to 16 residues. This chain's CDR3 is CASSQDRGTPNTEAFF. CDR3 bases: TGTGCCAGCAGTCAAGACAGGGGAACGCCGAACACTGAAGCTTTCTTT.

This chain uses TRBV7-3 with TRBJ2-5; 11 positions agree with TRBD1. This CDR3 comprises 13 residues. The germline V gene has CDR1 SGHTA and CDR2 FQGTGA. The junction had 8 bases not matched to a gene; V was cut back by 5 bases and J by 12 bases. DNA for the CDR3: TGTGCCAGCAGCAGGGGACAGGGGGAAAAGGAGTACTTC. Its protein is CASSRGQGEKEYF.

This chain's CDR3 is CASSQDRDSYGYTF. The CDR3 DNA reads as TGCGCCAGCAGCCAAGACCGGGACAGCTATGGCTACACCTTC. The chain recombines TRBV4-3 with TRBJ1-2; 7 nucleotides line up with TRBD1. V gave up 0 bases and J gave up 4 bases; unmatched junction bases: 2. The CDR3 is made up of 14 amino acids. Germline CDR1 is LGHNA and CDR2 is YSLEER.

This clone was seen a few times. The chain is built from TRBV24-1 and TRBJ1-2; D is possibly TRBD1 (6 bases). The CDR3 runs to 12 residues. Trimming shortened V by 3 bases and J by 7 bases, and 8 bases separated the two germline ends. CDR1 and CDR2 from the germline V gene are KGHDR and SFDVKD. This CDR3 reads CATSDRDTGYTF. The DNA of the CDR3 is TGTGCCACCAGTGATCGGGACACTGGCTACACCTTC.

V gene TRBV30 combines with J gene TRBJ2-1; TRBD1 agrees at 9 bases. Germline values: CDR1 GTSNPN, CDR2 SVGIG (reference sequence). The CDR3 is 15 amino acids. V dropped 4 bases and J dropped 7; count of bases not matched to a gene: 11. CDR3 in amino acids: CAWNAGTGIRNEQFF. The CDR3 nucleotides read TGTGCCTGGAATGCCGGGACAGGGATAAGGAATGAGCAGTTCTTC.

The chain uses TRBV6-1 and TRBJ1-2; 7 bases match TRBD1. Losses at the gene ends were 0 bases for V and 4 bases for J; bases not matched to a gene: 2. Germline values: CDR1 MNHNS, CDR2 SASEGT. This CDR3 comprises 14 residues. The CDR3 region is CASSEAGTAYGYTF. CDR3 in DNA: TGTGCCAGCAGTGAAGCGGGGACAGCCTATGGCTACACCTTC.